This TCR beta chain was sequenced during a study of blood T cell repertoires in COVID-19. Sequencing was performed with immunoSEQ multiplex PCR; in TCRdb, only in-frame clones are kept and a portion is missing. The data show fewer than 300,000 clones, 90% to 95% seen once. The Seattle patients joined while their infection was active and were tracked longitudinally afterward. This clonotype was obtained from a woman aged 25 to 39 with COVID-19, enrolled during active disease. The material sequenced was peripheral blood.

CDR3 loop: CASSEGTGNQPQHF. The CDR3 DNA reads TGTGCCAGCAGTGAAGGGACAGGGAATCAGCCCCAGCATTTT. This sequence joins TRBV6-1 and TRBJ1-5, with TRBD1 identical over 8 bases. The ends lost 1 base at V and 4 bases at J; junction bases unmatched: 0. CDR1 is MNHNS, CDR2 SASEGT, per germline. There are 14 residues in the CDR3.